What follows describes a single T cell receptor beta chain. Study processing details: Researchers report that nucleated cell counts were estimated from reference gene primer amplification. Sequenced by immunoSEQ multiplex PCR; TCRdb stores in-frame clones only, minus some. V and J calls and clone size come straight from that table; D and trimming were deduced from the DNA. The table lists under 70,000 clones, around 86% of them singletons. This CDR3 has 14 amino acids. Germline loops: CDR1 MNHEY, CDR2 SVGAGI. V gave up 6 bases and J gave up 7 bases; unmatched junction bases: 8. The sample comes from a study of blood T cell repertoires in COVID-19. Study details: Nucleic acid was either cDNA or gDNA, and it came from T cells, B-cell-depleted T cells, or PBMCs.

The TCR comes from a woman under 30 with acute or convalescent COVID-19. The J gene is TRBJ1-3, the V gene TRBV6-5; 8 bases agree with TRBD1. Sequences were obtained from peripheral blood. The CDR3 DNA is TGTGCCAGCAGCCACGGACAGGGAGGCAACACCATATATTTT. It codes for CASSHGQGGNTIYF.